Presented here are 31 T cell receptor beta chains from one specimen sequenced in a study of shared T cell receptors in the human thymus. Generated by immunoSEQ multiplex PCR, the TCRdb table keeps only in-frame clones and is missing some. Counted here are 65,000 to 70,000 clones, 90% to 95% occurring once; the ten biggest clones make up around 0.035%. Sample: thymocytes. All receptors derive from a human donor.

The rearrangement uses TRBV5-1 and TRBJ2-7; possible D gene TRBD1, 5 bases. Germline CDR1 is SGHRS and CDR2 is YFSETQ. The CDR3 covers 17 residues. The V and J ends lost 4 bases and 0 bases respectively, with 20 bases between them. In DNA, the CDR3 is TGCGCCAGCAGCCACGTGAGAACAGGACATAGCTCCTACGAGCAGTACTTC. It codes for CASSHVRTGHSSYEQYF.

This chain joins TRBV13 and TRBJ2-1; possibly TRBD2 for D (5 bases). This CDR3 has 15 amino acids. Per the germline V gene, CDR1 is PRHDT and CDR2 is FYEKMQ (reference sequence). Trimming cost V 5 bases and J 6 bases, with 17 bases left between them. The DNA of the CDR3 is TGTGCCAGCAGCGTCGGGTCCCCAGCGGTCAATGAGCAGTTCTTC. Protein: CASSVGSPAVNEQFF.

Concerning this clone itself: Mismatch with germline at one junction end may stem from a read error. The chain uses TRBV5-4 and TRBJ2-5; D is ambiguous. This CDR3 contains 14 residues. The germline CDR1 and CDR2 sequences are SGHNT and YYREEE (reference sequence). The CDR3 loop is CASNNGPFQGTQYF. The CDR3 nucleotides are TGTGCCAGCAACAACGGGCCGTTCCAAGGGACCCAGTACTTC.

The chain links TRBV7-3 to TRBJ2-3, with a tentative D call TRBD1 (5 bases). This CDR3 contains 23 residues. Germline V gene sequence: CDR1 SGHTA, CDR2 FQGTGA. The V and J ends lost 0 bases and 2 bases respectively, with 33 bases between them. CDR3 amino acids: CASSLTGRAVIAHSRSATDTQYF. The CDR3 nucleotides read TGTGCCAGCAGCTTAACTGGCAGGGCGGTAATCGCCCACTCAAGGAGCGCCACAGATACGCAGTATTTT.

The chain uses TRBV4-2 and TRBJ2-7; possibly TRBD1 or TRBD2 for D (6 bases each). The CDR3 sequence is 16 residues long. V gave up 4 bases and J gave up 4 bases, with 20 bases separating them. Germline V gene sequence: CDR1 LGHNA, CDR2 YNFKEQ. CDR3 region: CASSPKRGTQGYEQYF. The CDR3 DNA sequence: TGTGCCAGCAGCCCCAAACGCGGGACACAAGGATACGAGCAGTACTTC.

J is TRBJ2-2 and V is TRBV4-3, with 10 bases identical to TRBD2. V shed 1 base and J 4 bases; nucleotides not matched to a gene: 12. The germline gives CDR1 LGHNA, CDR2 YSLEER. There are 19 residues in the CDR3. This CDR3 reads CASSQVDAGTSDITGELFF. CDR3 coding DNA: TGCGCCAGCAGCCAAGTTGATGCCGGGACTAGCGATATCACCGGGGAGCTGTTTTTT.

The chain employs TRBV4-2 and TRBJ2-3; weak D call: TRBD1 (6 bases). Germline V gene sequence: CDR1 LGHNA, CDR2 YNFKEQ. The CDR3 loop spans 14 amino acids. V lost 4 bases, J lost 5 bases, and 13 bases lay in between. CDR3 DNA: TGTGCCAGCAGCCGCCCAGGGGTGGTAGATACGCAGTATTTT. Encoded protein: CASSRPGVVDTQYF.

This clone was picked up one time. The V call is TRBV5-1, the J call TRBJ2-1; a possible D gene is TRBD1 (6 bases). Germline-derived CDR1 and CDR2 are SGHRS and YFSETQ. Between the trimmed V and J ends, which lost 4 bases and 12 bases, there was a span of 17 bases. The CDR3 is 13 amino acids. This CDR3 is CASSLSQGPVQFF. CDR3 DNA: TGCGCCAGCAGCCTCTCCCAGGGGCCGGTGCAGTTCTTC.

The V gene is TRBV5-1, the J gene TRBJ2-5; TRBD1 matches at 7 bases. The CDR3 has 15 amino acids. Germline V CDR1 and CDR2: SGHRS, YFSETQ. V shed 1 base and J 5 bases; nucleotides not matched to a gene: 8. The CDR3 loop reads CASSLTGQLGETQYF. CDR3 DNA: TGCGCCAGCAGCTTGACGGGACAGCTCGGGGAGACCCAGTACTTC.

This chain uses TRBV5-4 with TRBJ2-4; 7 bases are a match to TRBD1. Germline V CDR1 and CDR2: SGHNT, YYREEE (reference sequence). J lost 0 bases, V lost 2 bases, and 5 bases had no gene match. This CDR3 has 16 amino acids. CDR3 in amino acids: CASSLRTGLAKNIQYF. In nucleotides, the CDR3 is TGTGCCAGCAGCTTAAGGACAGGACTAGCCAAAAACATTCAGTACTTC. The full variable domain, its missing parts supplied by reference TRBV5-4 and TRBJ2-4, is ETGVTQSPTHLIKTRGQQVTLRCSSQSGHNTVSWYQQALGQGPQFIFQYYREEENGRGNFPPRFSGLQFPNYSSELNVNALELDDSALYLCASSLRTGLAKNIQYFGAGTRLSVL.

The rearrangement uses TRBV10-3 and TRBJ1-2; D may be TRBD1 (6 bases). V was shortened by 6 bases and J by 0 bases, with 14 bases between the two germline ends. This CDR3 is 15 amino acids long. Germline V lookup: CDR1 ENHRY, CDR2 SYGVKD. This CDR3 is CAIRTRQDANYGYTF. The CDR3 bases are TGTGCCATCAGAACCCGACAGGATGCTAACTATGGCTACACCTTC.

The chain has TRBV4-2 and TRBJ2-5; TRBD1 matches 7 bases. V dropped 5 bases and J dropped 2; count of bases not matched to a gene: 8. This CDR3 contains 15 residues. Germline CDR1 reads LGHNA; CDR2 reads YNFKEQ. The CDR3 bases are TGTGCCAGCAGCAGGCGACAGGGTGCTCAAGAGACCCAGTACTTC. It encodes CASSRRQGAQETQYF.

The rearrangement uses TRBV6-5 and TRBJ1-2; unclear D gene. Germline CDR1 is MNHEY and CDR2 is SVGAGI. Trimming removed 7 bases from V and 2 bases from J, with 8 bases in between. This CDR3 is 12 amino acids long. The CDR3 loop reads CASKAGNYGYTF. The DNA of the CDR3 is TGTGCCAGCAAGGCGGGGAACTATGGCTACACCTTC.

The sample holds one count of this clone. The chain has TRBV19 and TRBJ1-2, with D hard to call. The CDR3 is 14 amino acids. Looked up from germline, CDR1 is LNHDA and CDR2 is SQIVND (reference sequence). Trimming cost V 3 bases and J 5 bases, with 13 bases left between them. CDR3 region: CASSIPPGAYGYTF. For the CDR3, the DNA is TGTGCCAGTAGTATCCCCCCAGGAGCGTATGGCTACACCTTC.

The chain uses TRBV5-8 and TRBJ2-7; D might be TRBD1 (5 bases). Trimming stripped 0 bases from V and 0 bases from J, with 10 bases between. The CDR3 is 15 residues long. The germline V gene has CDR1 SGHTS and CDR2 YDEGEE. The CDR3 bases are TGTGCCAGCAGCTTGGCAGGGCTCCGCTCCTACGAGCAGTACTTC. Amino acid sequence: CASSLAGLRSYEQYF.

The rearrangement links TRBV27 to TRBJ2-3; D possibly corresponds to TRBD1 (5 bases). Germline CDR1 reads MNHEY; CDR2 reads SMNVEV (reference sequence). The CDR3 extends over 16 amino acids. With 0 bases removed from V and 4 bases from J, the gap between germline ends came to 14 bases. CDR3 in amino acids: CASSLSSRVVADTQYF. The CDR3 bases are TGTGCCAGCAGTTTATCATCCAGGGTGGTAGCAGATACGCAGTATTTT.

The J gene is TRBJ1-2, the V gene TRBV6-1, with D unresolved. Trimming removed 8 bases at V and 4 bases at J, with 17 bases between. Per germline, CDR1 MNHNS and CDR2 SASEGT. CDR3 size: 14 residues. CDR3 nucleotides: TGTGCCAGCCAAGAAGGTCCCAGAGGCTATGGCTACACCTTC. This gives the protein CASQEGPRGYGYTF.

This chain uses TRBV7-9 with TRBJ1-1; 7 nucleotides line up with TRBD1. Germline V gene data show CDR1 as SEHNR and CDR2 as FQNEAQ (reference sequence). There are 15 residues in the CDR3. The V and J ends lost 1 base and 1 base, in that order; junction bases with no gene match: 3. CDR3 nucleotide sequence: TGTGCCAGCAGCTTAGGGGACAGCTGGAACACTGAAGCTTTCTTT. This encodes CASSLGDSWNTEAFF.

There are a few counts of this clone. The rearrangement links TRBV4-3 to TRBJ1-6, with a tentative D call TRBD1 (5 bases). V was shortened by 3 bases and J by 7 bases, with 16 bases between the two germline ends. The CDR3 contains 16 residues. Germline V CDR1 and CDR2: LGHNA, YSLEER. This CDR3 reads CASSHNRGRSNSPLHF. The DNA of the CDR3 is TGCGCCAGCAGCCACAACCGGGGCAGATCCAATTCACCCCTCCACTTT.

This clone was seen once. V usage is TRBV6-1 and J usage is TRBJ2-2, with no clear D. The CDR3 is made up of 13 amino acids. Germline values: CDR1 MNHNS, CDR2 SASEGT. Trimming took 2 bases from V and 1 from J, leaving 2 bases between them. The CDR3 is CASSEKNTGELFF. CDR3 coding DNA: TGTGCCAGCAGTGAAAAGAACACCGGGGAGCTGTTTTTT.

The V call is TRBV14, the J call TRBJ1-1, with D possibly being TRBD1 (6 bases). This CDR3 is built from 14 residues. Trimming took 4 bases from V and 7 from J, leaving 16 bases between them. Germline lookup yields CDR1 SGHDN and CDR2 FVKESK. This CDR3 is CASSRRTEGNEAFF. The CDR3 nucleotides read TGTGCCAGCAGCCGGCGGACAGAAGGTAATGAAGCTTTCTTT.

The chain employs TRBV5-1 and TRBJ2-5, with a tentative D call TRBD1 (6 bases). The V and J ends lost 1 base and 2 bases respectively, with 12 bases between them. CDR1 and CDR2 (germline): SGHRS, YFSETQ. The CDR3 has 15 residues. This CDR3 reads CASSLINQGQETQYF. CDR3 DNA: TGCGCCAGCAGCTTGATAAATCAGGGGCAAGAGACCCAGTACTTC.

The chain recombines TRBV7-2 with TRBJ2-4; 13 bases are shared with TRBD2. Germline lookup yields CDR1 SGHTA and CDR2 FQGNSA. After removal of 5 bases from V and 9 bases from J, the junction contained 13 bases not matched to a gene. The CDR3 consists of 17 residues. This CDR3 reads CASSHLTSGGPWGIQYF. The CDR3 bases are TGTGCCAGCAGCCACTTGACTAGCGGGGGGCCCTGGGGCATTCAGTACTTC.

V gene TRBV5-4 combines with J gene TRBJ1-1, with a tentative D call TRBD1 (5 bases). The germline V and J ends were trimmed by 1 base and 3 bases, with 16 bases remaining between them. The CDR3 runs 16 residues. Germline lookup yields CDR1 SGHNT and CDR2 YYREEE (reference sequence). CDR3 DNA sequence: TGTGCCAGCAGCTTGAATAGGGGACCCCACCACACTGAAGCTTTCTTT. Its protein product is CASSLNRGPHHTEAFF.

This chain uses TRBV15 with TRBJ2-7; tentative D call: TRBD2 (6 bases). This CDR3 has 16 residues. V was trimmed by 5 bases and J by 0 bases, leaving 17 bases between them. Germline loops: CDR1 LNHNV, CDR2 YYDKDF (reference sequence). The DNA for the CDR3 is TGTGCCACCAGCGAAGGACTACCGAGCATCTCCTACGAGCAGTACTTC. It yields the protein CATSEGLPSISYEQYF.

This sequence joins TRBV6-6 and TRBJ2-3; D gene unclear. V was cut by 2 bases and J by 5 bases, with 5 bases left in between. The CDR3 covers 12 residues. CDR1 and CDR2 from the germline V gene are MNHNY and SVGAGI (reference sequence). CDR3 in DNA: TGTGCCAGCAGTTACATGGGAGATACGCAGTATTTT. It yields the protein CASSYMGDTQYF.

This chain connects TRBV4-3 to TRBJ1-6, with D unresolved. CDR1 and CDR2 from the germline V gene are LGHNA and YSLEER. The CDR3 covers 16 residues. Trimming cost V 2 bases and J 7 bases, with 15 bases left between them. CDR3 in DNA: TGCGCCAGCAGCCAAAACCCGACAAGGCGGAATTCACCCCTCCACTTT. It translates to CASSQNPTRRNSPLHF.

The genes are TRBV5-1 and TRBJ2-1; 7 bases are a match to TRBD1. The CDR3 is made up of 18 amino acids. Germline CDR1 SGHRS, CDR2 YFSETQ. V lost 0 bases and J lost 1; bases outside the gene matches: 10. CDR3 coding DNA: TGCGCCAGCAGCTTGGTGGGGACAGATCTAGGATCCTACAATGAGCAGTTCTTC. It yields the protein CASSLVGTDLGSYNEQFF.

This clone was seen a single time. The genes are TRBV7-2 and TRBJ2-5; the match to TRBD2 covers 11 bases. The germline gives CDR1 SGHTA, CDR2 FQGNSA. The CDR3 is 18 amino acids. Trimming cost V 3 bases and J 5 bases; bases outside gene matches: 14. CDR3 bases: TGTGCCAGCAGCTTTAGCGGGGGGGCCCTGTGTACGTACGAGACCCAGTACTTC. Its protein product is CASSFSGGALCTYETQYF.

This clone is a singleton in its sample. The chain carries TRBV27 and TRBJ2-7, with 10 bases identical to TRBD1. The CDR3 consists of 14 residues. The germline CDR1 and CDR2 sequences are MNHEY and SMNVEV (reference sequence). V dropped 5 bases and J dropped 5; count of bases not matched to a gene: 6. The CDR3 sequence is CASSHQDRGDEQYF. In DNA, the CDR3 is TGTGCCAGCAGTCATCAGGACAGGGGGGACGAGCAGTACTTC.

Here the CDR3 DNA reads TGTGCCAGCAGCTTAAGGGGCGGGGATACGCAGTATTTT. Its translation: CASSLRGGDTQYF. The chain recombines TRBV7-3 with TRBJ2-3, with D possibly being TRBD1 or TRBD2 (5 bases each). Trimming removed 1 base from V and 6 bases from J, with 8 bases in between. The CDR3 is made up of 13 amino acids. Germline-derived CDR1 and CDR2 are SGHTA and FQGTGA.